The clone carrying this T cell receptor beta chain was seen more than once but under ten times. Sequenced by immunoSEQ multiplex PCR; TCRdb stores in-frame clones only, minus some. Here the sample spans about 270,000 clones, roughly 93% being singletons. This sample stems from a study of blood T cell repertoires in COVID-19. Study-wide context: There were acute and convalescent COVID-19 samples, and they came from the United States, Italy and Spain.

This CDR3 has 13 amino acids. V was shortened by 1 base and J by 2 bases, with 6 bases between the two germline ends. Per the germline V gene, CDR1 is SGHNT and CDR2 is YENEEA. V gene TRBV11-3 combines with J gene TRBJ2-7, with D hard to call. Sequences were obtained from PBMCs or T cells enriched from blood (not recorded which). The source is a woman between 35 and 50 years old with acute COVID-19. This CDR3 is CASSLGHTYEQYF. CDR3 bases: TGTGCCAGCAGCTTAGGACACACCTACGAGCAGTACTTC.